Listed below are T cell receptor beta chains from one sample, sequenced in a study of blood T cell repertoires in COVID-19. TCRdb keeps only in-frame clones here, not all; method: immunoSEQ multiplex PCR. The sample holds 25,000 to 30,000 clones, around 85% seen once. The sequenced sample was peripheral blood. The receptors originated from an older woman with acute or convalescent COVID-19. CDR3s include the opening cysteine and the closing phenylalanine or tryptophan. The order of the fields is D gene, clone size, V gene, J gene, CDR3 protein, CDR3 DNA. The D gene is left open where the match is weak. A clone size is listed for some rows: how often the clone was seen (once, few, many), or a class if it is expanded.

D gene: -
clone size: -
V gene: TRBV15
J gene: TRBJ1-2
CDR3 protein: CATSRGAYGYTF
CDR3 DNA: TGTGCCACCAGCAGAGGGGCCTATGGCTACACCTTC

D gene: TRBD2
clone size: -
V gene: TRBV29-1
J gene: TRBJ2-2
CDR3 protein: CSVGSGGSNTGELFF
CDR3 DNA: TGCAGCGTTGGTAGCGGGGGGTCGAACACCGGGGAGCTGTTTTTT

D gene: -
clone size: -
V gene: TRBV2
J gene: TRBJ1-2
CDR3 protein: CASSPLGVNGYTF
CDR3 DNA: TGTGCCAGCAGCCCGCTCGGGGTCAATGGCTACACCTTC

D gene: TRBD1
clone size: -
V gene: TRBV2
J gene: TRBJ1-5
CDR3 protein: CASKGQGVGPQHF
CDR3 DNA: TGTGCCAGCAAAGGACAGGGTGTTGGGCCCCAGCATTTT

D gene: TRBD1
clone size: few
V gene: TRBV30
J gene: TRBJ2-5
CDR3 protein: CAWTRGQAGETQYF
CDR3 DNA: TGTGCCTGGACAAGGGGACAGGCGGGGGAGACCCAGTACTTC

D gene: -
clone size: -
V gene: TRBV19
J gene: TRBJ2-3
CDR3 protein: CASSIMAGLSTDTQYF
CDR3 DNA: TGTGCCAGTAGTATAATGGCGGGCCTTTCCACAGATACGCAGTATTTT

D gene: -
clone size: -
V gene: TRBV2
J gene: TRBJ2-7
CDR3 protein: CASSVDFYEQYF
CDR3 DNA: TGTGCCAGCAGTGTTGACTTCTACGAGCAGTACTTC

D gene: -
clone size: few
V gene: TRBV7-2
J gene: TRBJ2-1
CDR3 protein: CASIPRLASSYNEQFF
CDR3 DNA: TGTGCCAGCATCCCTAGACTTGCGAGCTCCTACAATGAGCAGTTCTTC

D gene: -
clone size: -
V gene: TRBV10-1
J gene: TRBJ2-4
CDR3 protein: CASSERVENIQYF
CDR3 DNA: TGCGCCAGCAGTGAACGGGTGGAGAACATTCAGTACTTC

D gene: -
clone size: once
V gene: TRBV6-2/TRBV6-3
J gene: TRBJ2-5
CDR3 protein: CASSLRGTQYF
CDR3 DNA: TGTGCCAGCAGTTTGCGAGGGACCCAGTACTTC

D gene: TRBD2
clone size: once
V gene: TRBV5-1
J gene: TRBJ2-1
CDR3 protein: CASSPRGGAIYEQFF
CDR3 DNA: TGCGCCAGCAGCCCGCGCGGGGGGGCCATTTATGAGCAGTTCTTC

D gene: -
clone size: once
V gene: TRBV30
J gene: TRBJ2-4
CDR3 protein: CAWSGGRGGIQYF
CDR3 DNA: TGTGCCTGGAGTGGGGGCAGGGGCGGCATTCAGTACTTC

D gene: TRBD2
clone size: -
V gene: TRBV5-4
J gene: TRBJ2-3
CDR3 protein: CASSRGLAGVTDTQYF
CDR3 DNA: TGTGCCAGCAGCCGCGGACTAGCGGGAGTCACAGATACGCAGTATTTT

D gene: -
clone size: -
V gene: TRBV12-3/TRBV12-4
J gene: TRBJ2-7
CDR3 protein: CASSLKGGYEQYF
CDR3 DNA: TGTGCCAGCAGTTTAAAAGGGGGCTACGAGCAGTACTTC

D gene: -
clone size: -
V gene: TRBV18
J gene: TRBJ2-5
CDR3 protein: CASSRNRDSKETQYF
CDR3 DNA: TGTGCCAGCTCACGAAACCGGGACTCCAAAGAGACCCAGTACTTC

D gene: -
clone size: -
V gene: TRBV19
J gene: TRBJ2-3
CDR3 protein: CASSRGEDTQYF
CDR3 DNA: TGTGCCAGCAGTAGGGGGGAGGATACGCAGTATTTT

D gene: -
clone size: -
V gene: TRBV5-6
J gene: TRBJ1-4
CDR3 protein: CASSLSSATAVYNEKLFF
CDR3 DNA: TGTGCCAGCAGCTTGTCTTCAGCGACGGCGGTGTATAATGAAAAACTGTTTTTT

D gene: -
clone size: few
V gene: TRBV6-5
J gene: TRBJ1-3
CDR3 protein: CASTPAGSGNTIYF
CDR3 DNA: TGTGCCAGCACCCCCGCCGGCTCTGGAAACACCATATATTTT

D gene: TRBD1
clone size: once
V gene: TRBV30
J gene: TRBJ1-5
CDR3 protein: CAWSLGTEFFSNQPQHF
CDR3 DNA: TGTGCCTGGAGTCTAGGGACAGAATTCTTCAGCAATCAGCCCCAGCATTTT

D gene: -
clone size: once
V gene: TRBV3-1/TRBV3-2
J gene: TRBJ2-5
CDR3 protein: CASSQGAQTRETQYF
CDR3 DNA: TGTGCCAGCAGCCAAGGGGCGCAGACACGAGAGACCCAGTACTTC

D gene: TRBD2
clone size: -
V gene: TRBV12-5
J gene: TRBJ2-2
CDR3 protein: CASGSLRLAGDTGELFF
CDR3 DNA: TGTGCTAGTGGTTCCCTTAGACTAGCGGGGGACACCGGGGAGCTGTTTTTT

D gene: TRBD2
clone size: -
V gene: TRBV29-1
J gene: TRBJ2-3
CDR3 protein: CSATLAGTSTDTQYF
CDR3 DNA: TGCAGCGCTACCTTAGCGGGGACTAGCACAGATACGCAGTATTTT

D gene: -
clone size: few
V gene: TRBV5-8
J gene: TRBJ2-2
CDR3 protein: CASSYHQGGTGELFF
CDR3 DNA: TGTGCCAGCAGTTACCACCAGGGGGGCACCGGGGAGCTGTTTTTT

D gene: TRBD1
clone size: -
V gene: TRBV3-1/TRBV3-2
J gene: TRBJ2-7
CDR3 protein: CASSQEGNRGYEQYF
CDR3 DNA: TGTGCCAGCAGCCAAGAAGGGAACAGGGGCTACGAGCAGTACTTC

D gene: TRBD1
clone size: -
V gene: TRBV30
J gene: TRBJ2-7
CDR3 protein: CAWEIGTGRSEQYF
CDR3 DNA: TGTGCCTGGGAGATAGGGACAGGCCGGAGCGAGCAGTACTTC

D gene: TRBD1
clone size: -
V gene: TRBV6-2/TRBV6-3
J gene: TRBJ1-2
CDR3 protein: CASSYSGQVHYGYTF
CDR3 DNA: TGTGCCAGCAGTTACTCGGGACAGGTACACTATGGCTACACCTTC